This is a list of T cell receptor beta chains from one sample in a study of cytomegalovirus exposure and HLA in healthy donors. Sequenced by immunoSEQ multiplex PCR; TCRdb stores in-frame clones only, minus some. The repertoire holds about 110,000 clones, with around 81% as singletons. Sample: PBMCs. The receptor source for this set is a woman in her 30s in good health and CMV-seronegative. Each CDR3 is given without its conserved first and last residue. Fields, in order: J gene, V gene, CDR3 protein.

>TRBJ1-2|TRBV6-5
ASSAQGGGYGYT
>TRBJ2-2|TRBV5-5
ASSSLAGTGTGELF
>TRBJ2-2|TRBV4-2
ASSLPRGLAGPTGELF
>TRBJ2-1|TRBV12-5
ATGTAYNEQF
>TRBJ2-1|TRBV5-1
ASSYRQDGRTSYNEQF
>TRBJ2-1|TRBV2
AAEAGTGTYNEQF
>TRBJ1-1|TRBV9
ASSSGTVNTEAF
>TRBJ1-2|TRBV5-4
ASSAQTPGSTTGYT
>TRBJ2-7|TRBV7-3
ASSLSPASYEQY
>TRBJ2-3|TRBV2
ASYRGRALTDTQY
>TRBJ2-7|TRBV9
ASSVHTSGDEQY
>TRBJ2-2|TRBV21-1
ASSKGLAGASSNGELF
>TRBJ1-2|TRBV5-6
ATGGAYGYT
>TRBJ1-2|TRBV6-5
ASSRGQAEGYGYT
>TRBJ2-1|TRBV7-3
ASSLNRLYNEQF
>TRBJ2-3|TRBV11-3
ASSFESTDTQY
>TRBJ2-2|TRBV5-5
ASSFGIAGLPGELF
>TRBJ1-3|TRBV28
ASSLNLGGAGNTIY
>TRBJ2-3|TRBV2
ASSESLAGVGDTQY
>TRBJ2-3|TRBV19
ASTSGRRYTQY
>TRBJ2-2|TRBV6-5
ASSLRQTNTGELF
>TRBJ2-6|TRBV25-1
ASSEWGGQGTGANVLT
>TRBJ2-3|TRBV15
ATSRDFGGSADTQY
>TRBJ2-3|TRBV25-1
ASSGRGDTQY
>TRBJ2-2|TRBV6-5
ASSPWSGTGELF
>TRBJ2-3|TRBV10-3
AISGESGTDTQY
>TRBJ2-7|TRBV7-2
ASSTTSGSLYEQY
>TRBJ1-1|TRBV7-9
ASSPTSTGKNTEAF
>TRBJ2-7|TRBV6-6
ASTPGQASYEQY
>TRBJ2-1|TRBV11-3
ASSPGLAGGPTF
>TRBJ2-3|TRBV7-2
ASSLQGGPDTQY
>TRBJ2-1|TRBV5-4
ASSWGGTGGYNEQF
>TRBJ2-1|TRBV2
ATRGPTLLRDNEQF
>TRBJ2-3|TRBV30
AWSATDTQY
>TRBJ1-5|TRBV4-2
ASSPGTGSIDQPQH
>TRBJ2-3|TRBV4-1
ASSSEDRVGADTQY
>TRBJ2-1|TRBV27
ASSLPGLAGKFSYNEQF
>TRBJ2-3|TRBV5-4
ASSLSTDTQY
>TRBJ2-7|TRBV4-1
ASSQLGTGHHEQY
>TRBJ1-1|TRBV4-1
ASSPRATSDTEAF
>TRBJ2-3|TRBV7-8
ASSDWTSLTDTQY
>TRBJ1-5|TRBV5-5
ASSLRGYVGNQPQH
>TRBJ2-1|TRBV7-9
ASSSNGLAMYNEQF
>TRBJ2-7|TRBV15
ATSRGMEGSYEQY
>TRBJ2-3|TRBV18
AGSPPLGHTQY
>TRBJ2-3|TRBV6-1
ASGPRQGTDTQY
>TRBJ2-7|TRBV2
ASRALGLGQY
>TRBJ2-1|TRBV4-1
ASSFKGLAGLSSSYNEQF
>TRBJ2-7|TRBV7-4
ASSFSQDFNEQY
>TRBJ1-1|TRBV7-2
ASSLSGHTEAF
>TRBJ2-7|TRBV7-2
ASSLRRSSGSSWEQY
>TRBJ2-7|TRBV6-1
ASRLAGVLDEQY
>TRBJ2-1|TRBV6-6
ASSSAGGQYNEQF
>TRBJ2-3|TRBV19
ASRTPGLAGGSDTQY
>TRBJ2-5|TRBV7-6
ASSLGRAETQY
>TRBJ1-5|TRBV5-8
ASEKGVGNQPQH
>TRBJ2-1|TRBV7-6
ASSLGLAGVGNEQF
>TRBJ2-2|TRBV27
ASSRGPGELF
>TRBJ1-5|TRBV19
ASSTRGLGNQPQH